These 16 T cell receptor beta chains came from one sample sequenced in a study of Ad26.COV2.S vaccination and SARS-CoV-2 variants. Only in-frame clones appear in the TCRdb table, and some are missing; sequencing was by immunoSEQ multiplex PCR. The table includes roughly 320,000 clones, about 85% detected once. Treatment meaning: 15 to 20 received Ad26.COV2.S at low or high dose, single or two shots; about 5 received placebo; per-sample allocation not given. Day 63 following the first vaccine or placebo injection was when the samples were taken. Source: peripheral blood, taken in a trial of Ad26.COV2.S vaccine versus placebo. These receptors all come from a person aged 18-60 years who received the Ad26.COV2.S COVID-19 vaccine or a placebo.

The chain joins TRBV13 to TRBJ1-3; tentative D call: TRBD1 (6 bases). Trimming shortened V by 6 bases and J by 3 bases, and 12 bases separated the two germline ends. This CDR3 comprises 14 residues. Germline CDR1 is PRHDT and CDR2 is FYEKMQ (reference sequence). This CDR3 reads CASRRGGSGNTIYF. The CDR3 bases are TGTGCCAGCAGAAGGGGGGGCAGTGGAAACACCATATATTTT. Complete variable domain (other parts from reference TRBV13 and TRBJ1-3): AAGVIQSPRHLIKEKRETATLKCYPIPRHDTVYWYQQGPGQDPQFLISFYEKMQSDKGSIPDRFSAQQFSDYHSELNMSSLELGDSALYFCASRRGGSGNTIYFGEGSWLTVV.

V and J are TRBV28 and TRBJ2-7, with D perhaps TRBD1 (6 bases). The ends were cut back, 2 bases at V and 7 bases at J, with 15 bases in the middle. CDR1 is MDHEN and CDR2 is SYDVKM in the germline V gene. The CDR3 runs 14 residues. As DNA, the CDR3 is TGTGCCAGCAGTTTAGTTCAGGGGACCCTGGAGCAGTACTTC. This sequence encodes CASSLVQGTLEQYF.

The chain combines TRBV6-1 with TRBJ2-7; the D gene is possibly TRBD1 (5 bases). Trimming took 3 bases from V and 2 from J, leaving 14 bases between them. The CDR3 has 15 residues. Germline CDR1 reads MNHNS; CDR2 reads SASEGT. The CDR3 sequence: CASSENAGPTYEQYF. CDR3 bases: TGTGCCAGCAGTGAGAATGCAGGGCCCACCTACGAGCAGTACTTC.

A note on this clone: Other nucleotide sequences from this sample produce the same CDR3. The chain combines TRBV19 with TRBJ2-7, with D possibly being TRBD1 (6 bases). Per the germline V gene, CDR1 is LNHDA and CDR2 is SQIVND (reference sequence). Trimming pared 5 bases from V and 2 bases from J, leaving 10 bases between. The CDR3 runs to 13 residues. CDR3 sequence (DNA): TGTGCCAGTAGTGCCGGACAGACCTACGAGCAGTACTTC. This encodes CASSAGQTYEQYF.

The chain is built from TRBV5-1 and TRBJ2-3; D not resolved. Trimming removed 2 bases from V and 2 bases from J, with 6 bases in between. The CDR3 runs to 13 residues. The germline V gene encodes CDR1 SGHRS and CDR2 YFSETQ. CDR3 protein: CASSLTTTDTQYF. CDR3 nucleotides: TGCGCCAGCAGCTTAACTACCACAGATACGCAGTATTTT.

This chain joins TRBV28 and TRBJ1-3, with D possibly TRBD1 on 6 matching bases. This CDR3 is built from 15 residues. Germline V gene data show CDR1 as MDHEN and CDR2 as SYDVKM. The V end was cut by 4 bases, the J end by 2 bases, with 12 bases between. The CDR3 loop is CASSSTAGAGNTIYF. The CDR3, as DNA: TGTGCCAGCAGTTCCACGGCAGGGGCTGGAAACACCATATATTTT.

This sequence joins TRBV12-3 or TRBV12-4 and TRBJ1-4; 8 bases map to TRBD1. The V gene end was trimmed by 6 bases and the J gene end by 8 bases; junction bases not matched to a gene: 5. There are 13 residues in the CDR3. In DNA, the CDR3 is TGTGCCAGCAGGACAGGGGAGGGGGAAAAACTGTTTTTT. This translates into CASRTGEGEKLFF.

The chain recombines TRBV15 with TRBJ2-1; 14 bases match TRBD2. Germline trimming cut 1 base from V and 0 bases from J; bases unmatched to any gene: 8. The CDR3 covers 20 residues. Per germline, CDR1 LNHNV and CDR2 YYDKDF (reference sequence). In DNA, the CDR3 is TGTGCCACCAGCAGAGCCTGGGGACTAGCGGGAGAGAGCTCCTACAATGAGCAGTTCTTC. Translation gives CATSRAWGLAGESSYNEQFF. Supplemented by reference TRBV15 and TRBJ2-1, the full variable domain reads DAMVIQNPRYQVTQFGKPVTLSCSQTLNHNVMYWYQQKSSQAPKLLFHYYDKDFNNEADTPDNFQSRRPNTSFCFLDIRSPGLGDTAMYLCATSRAWGLAGESSYNEQFFGPGTRLTVL.

This rearrangement joins TRBV5-1 to TRBJ1-6; D remains unclear. The length of the CDR3 is 16 residues. The germline gives CDR1 SGHRS, CDR2 YFSETQ. With 0 bases removed from V and 5 bases from J, the gap between germline ends came to 12 bases. The CDR3 sequence: CASSLGFSRDNSPLHF. CDR3 nucleotide sequence: TGCGCCAGCAGCTTGGGATTCAGCAGAGATAATTCACCCCTCCACTTT.

This clone has a handful of counts. This chain joins TRBV27 and TRBJ1-6, with a weak D call TRBD1 (5 bases). Deletions cut 5 bases from V and 4 bases from J, with 12 bases between. Germline V CDR1 and CDR2: MNHEY, SMNVEV (reference sequence). The CDR3 has 15 amino acids. The CDR3 region has the DNA TGTGCCAGCAGTCCCAGGACAAATTATAATTCACCCCTCCACTTT. This gives the protein CASSPRTNYNSPLHF.

This sequence joins TRBV28 and TRBJ1-5; possible D gene TRBD1, 5 bases. The germline V gene has CDR1 MDHEN and CDR2 SYDVKM. Trimming cost V 6 bases and J 2 bases, with 14 bases left between them. This CDR3 has 15 amino acids. CDR3 amino acids: CASRPPGGGNQPQHF. CDR3 coding DNA: TGTGCCAGCAGACCTCCTGGGGGAGGCAATCAGCCCCAGCATTTT.

The chain links TRBV5-4 to TRBJ2-2; 8 nucleotides match TRBD1. V was clipped by 0 bases and J by 0 bases; unmatched bases: 1. This CDR3 spans 16 amino acids. CDR1 is SGHNT and CDR2 is YYREEE in the germline V gene (reference sequence). The CDR3 DNA sequence: TGTGCCAGCAGCTTGGTACAGGGGGCGAACACCGGGGAGCTGTTTTTT. Protein product: CASSLVQGANTGELFF.

The chain links TRBV4-2 to TRBJ1-3, with no clear D. Germline CDR1 LGHNA, CDR2 YNFKEQ. Trimming pared 0 bases from V and 0 bases from J, leaving 6 bases between. The CDR3 runs to 15 residues. The CDR3 here is CASSQDPFSGNTIYF. DNA for the CDR3: TGTGCCAGCAGCCAAGACCCTTTCTCTGGAAACACCATATATTTT.

The V call is TRBV28, the J call TRBJ2-1; 8 bases map to TRBD1. Unmatched junction bases numbered 14, after V lost 6 bases and J lost 7 bases. CDR1 MDHEN and CDR2 SYDVKM come from the germline V gene. CDR3 length equals 16 residues. The CDR3, as DNA: TGTGCCAGCAGATCGACCGGACAGGGCTACGGGAATGAGCAGTTCTTC. Its translation is CASRSTGQGYGNEQFF. The variable domain in full, with the rest retrieved from reference TRBV28 and TRBJ2-1, is DVKVTQSSRYLVKRTGEKVFLECVQDMDHENMFWYRQDPGLGLRLIYFSYDVKMKEKGDIPEGYSVSREKKERFSLILESASTNQTSMYLCASRSTGQGYGNEQFFGPGTRLTVL.

The rearrangement links TRBV15 to TRBJ1-2, with 8 bases aligning to TRBD1. V gave up 4 bases and J gave up 4 bases; unmatched junction bases: 5. The length of the CDR3 is 14 residues. CDR1 and CDR2 (germline): LNHNV, YYDKDF (reference sequence). The CDR3, as DNA: TGTGCCACCAGCAACAGGGGGGTGAGCTATGGCTACACCTTC. This codes for CATSNRGVSYGYTF.

This chain connects TRBV2 to TRBJ1-5; tentatively, D is TRBD1 (6 bases). Trimming left V 8 bases short and J 8 bases short, with 16 bases between. This CDR3 has 13 amino acids. Per the germline V gene, CDR1 is SNHLY and CDR2 is FYNNEI. The CDR3, as DNA: TGTGCCAGCTGGGGCAGGGGAGGGAAGCCCCAGCATTTT. Translation: CASWGRGGKPQHF. The entire variable domain, with the rest obtained from reference TRBV2 and TRBJ1-5, is as follows: EPEVTQTPSHQVTQMGQEVILRCVPISNHLYFYWYRQILGQKVEFLVSFYNNEISEKSEIFDDQFSVERPDGSNFTLKIRSTKLEDSAMYFCASWGRGGKPQHFGDGTRLSIL.